These 25 T cell receptor beta chains came from one sample sequenced in a study of beta chain features in type 1 diabetes. Expressed TCRB transcripts got sequenced, as all isolated RNA was reverse transcribed. Profiled with immunoSEQ multiplex PCR; TCRdb holds only in-frame clones, not every one. The sample carries almost 350,000 clones, roughly a fifth recorded once. Specimen: naive CD4+ T cells from blood. The receptors were gathered from a woman under 30 in good health.

This chain uses TRBV9 with TRBJ2-6; maybe TRBD1 (6 bases). Germline V gene data show CDR1 as SGDLS and CDR2 as YYNGEE. This CDR3 comprises 15 residues. Trimming stripped 4 bases from V and 4 bases from J, with 12 bases between. In DNA form, the CDR3 reads TGTGCCAGCAGCTTCGGACAGACGGGGGCCAACGTCCTGACTTTC. Its translation: CASSFGQTGANVLTF. Combining the CDR3 with reference TRBV9 and TRBJ2-6 gives the whole variable domain DSGVTQTPKHLITATGQRVTLRCSPRSGDLSVYWYQQSLDQGLQFLIQYYNGEERAKGNILERFSAQQFPDLHSELNLSSLELGDSALYFCASSFGQTGANVLTFGAGSRLTVL.

This clone was counted a few times. The rearrangement uses TRBV7-2 and TRBJ2-3, with TRBD2 identical over 12 bases. Trimming at V came to 5 bases and at J to 3 bases, leaving 3 bases not matched to a gene. Germline V gives CDR1 SGHTA, CDR2 FQGNSA. This CDR3 is 15 amino acids long. CDR3 in amino acids: CASSGGLAGTDTQYF. CDR3 sequence (DNA): TGTGCCAGCAGCGGAGGACTAGCGGGAACAGATACGCAGTATTTT.

This clone was seen a few times. In DNA form, the CDR3 reads TGTGCCAGCAGCCCAGTTCGAGGAACAGATACGCAGTATTTT. Amino acid sequence: CASSPVRGTDTQYF. This sequence joins TRBV11-2 and TRBJ2-3; D uncertain. The V end lost 5 bases, the J end lost 3 bases, and 12 bases lay between the germline ends. Per the germline V gene, CDR1 is SGHAT and CDR2 is FQNNGV. This CDR3 contains 14 residues.

The chain uses TRBV14 and TRBJ2-5; no clear D gene. The germline CDR1 and CDR2 sequences are SGHDN and FVKESK. Trimming pared 3 bases from V and 7 bases from J, leaving 18 bases between. This CDR3 is 15 amino acids long. CDR3 coding DNA: TGTGCCAGCAGCCAGACACGGCTGGTGTTTTCGACCCAGTACTTC. Protein sequence: CASSQTRLVFSTQYF.

This clone appeared a few times. This chain uses TRBV15 with TRBJ1-1; D is ambiguous. Germline V lookup: CDR1 LNHNV, CDR2 YYDKDF (reference sequence). This CDR3 has 16 amino acids. V lost 0 bases and J lost 0, with 11 bases in between. The CDR3 nucleotides are TGTGCCACCAGCAGAGAGCGGGTGGCTATGAACACTGAAGCTTTCTTT. Residues: CATSRERVAMNTEAFF.

This clone was detected only a few times. The chain combines TRBV9 with TRBJ2-3; the match to TRBD2 covers 14 bases. The ends lost 4 bases at V and 6 bases at J; junction bases unmatched: 7. The CDR3 runs to 16 residues. Germline V gives CDR1 SGDLS, CDR2 YYNGEE. The CDR3 region has the DNA TGTGCCAGCAGCCCGGGGACTAGCGGGGGCGGGGATACGCAGTATTTT. Translated, it gives CASSPGTSGGGDTQYF.

The genes are TRBV29-1 and TRBJ1-2; D gene uncertain. V gave up 4 bases and J gave up 3 bases, with 15 bases separating them. The CDR3 is 14 residues long. Germline V gene lookup returns CDR1 SQVTM and CDR2 ANQGSEA. The CDR3 DNA sequence: TGCAGCGTTGTAGAGGGCGGGGTGGACTATGGCTACACCTTC. This sequence encodes CSVVEGGVDYGYTF.

This rearrangement joins TRBV15 to TRBJ1-4, with D possibly TRBD1 on 6 matching bases. The germline gives CDR1 LNHNV, CDR2 YYDKDF (reference sequence). Trimming stripped 8 bases from V and 6 bases from J, with 19 bases between. The CDR3 totals 15 residues. The CDR3 here is CATLSGGGSDEKLFF. The CDR3 DNA sequence: TGTGCCACCCTCAGCGGGGGGGGCAGTGATGAAAAACTGTTTTTT.

This clone was detected only a few times. The chain couples TRBV4-1 to TRBJ1-5, with D possibly TRBD1 on 5 matching bases. Germline loops: CDR1 MGHRA, CDR2 YSYEKL. This CDR3 has 15 amino acids. Trimming left V 9 bases short and J 3 bases short, with 18 bases between. The CDR3 loop is CARTRAGKLNQPQHF. CDR3 DNA: TGCGCCAGGACTCGGGCAGGGAAACTCAATCAGCCCCAGCATTTT.

This chain joins TRBV4-1 and TRBJ1-2; 9 bases are a match to TRBD1. Germline V gene lookup returns CDR1 MGHRA and CDR2 YSYEKL. V lost 3 bases, J lost 2 bases, and 10 bases stayed unmatched. This CDR3 is 17 amino acids long. CDR3 protein: CASSQRDRVEGNYGYTF. The CDR3 DNA sequence: TGCGCCAGCAGCCAGCGGGACAGGGTGGAAGGAAACTATGGCTACACCTTC.

This clone was detected only a few times. V usage is TRBV7-2 and J usage is TRBJ2-7, with D hard to call. Trimming took off 2 bases at V and 6 bases at J, with 11 bases between the two ends. Germline lookup yields CDR1 SGHTA and CDR2 FQGNSA. This CDR3 spans 13 amino acids. CDR3 region: CASSLPSIGEQYF. The CDR3, as DNA: TGTGCCAGCAGCTTACCTTCGATCGGCGAGCAGTACTTC. The variable domain in full, with the rest retrieved from reference TRBV7-2 and TRBJ2-7, is GAGVSQSPSNKVTEKGKDVELRCDPISGHTALYWYRQSLGQGLEFLIYFQGNSAPDKSGLPSDRFSAERTGGSVSTLTIQRTQQEDSAVYLCASSLPSIGEQYFGPGTRLTVT.

The V call is TRBV30, the J call TRBJ2-1, with D possibly TRBD2 on 6 matching bases. The CDR3 length is 17 residues. V lost 7 bases, J lost 0 bases, and 22 bases lay in between. Looked up from germline, CDR1 is GTSNPN and CDR2 is SVGIG (reference sequence). The CDR3 DNA reads TGTGCCTCCACCCCCGTCGGCGGGATCCGCTCCTACAATGAGCAGTTCTTC. Protein: CASTPVGGIRSYNEQFF.

Comments on this clone: One junction end does not reproduce the germline sequence, and a read error may be involved. This chain connects TRBV7-8 to TRBJ1-1; TRBD1 might be the D (6 bases). Germline V gene sequence: CDR1 SGHVS, CDR2 FQNEAQ. CDR3 length equals 12 residues. The DNA of the CDR3 is TGTGCCAGCAGCTCAGACGACAGGTCGTGTCGGTTT. Amino acids: CASSSDDRSCRF.

This clone was seen more than once but under ten times. This rearrangement joins TRBV30 to TRBJ2-7; 10 positions match TRBD1. The CDR3 length is 12 residues. J was trimmed by 4 bases and V by 7 bases; bases with no gene match: 4. Germline V gives CDR1 GTSNPN, CDR2 SVGIG (reference sequence). CDR3 residues: CALRTGGYEQYF. Here the CDR3 DNA reads TGTGCCTTAAGGACAGGGGGGTACGAGCAGTACTTC.

The V gene is TRBV7-9, the J gene TRBJ2-7; TRBD2 is a possible D gene (5 bases). Between the trimmed V and J ends, which lost 2 bases and 5 bases, there was a span of 16 bases. Germline V gene lookup returns CDR1 SEHNR and CDR2 FQNEAQ (reference sequence). The length of the CDR3 is 15 residues. Here the CDR3 reads CASSLFQAGWDEQYF. The CDR3 coding sequence is TGTGCCAGCAGCTTATTCCAGGCGGGTTGGGACGAGCAGTACTTC.

In this sample, this clone turned up a few times. The rearrangement joins TRBV30 to TRBJ2-1, with 7 bases that match TRBD1. This CDR3 has 12 amino acids. Germline V gene sequence: CDR1 GTSNPN, CDR2 SVGIG (reference sequence). V trimming: 8 bases; J trimming: 5 bases; junction bases outside the gene matches: 6. In DNA form, the CDR3 reads TGTGCCCTGGACAGGTTACACAATGAGCAGTTCTTC. This codes for CALDRLHNEQFF.

The V and J genes are TRBV6-1 and TRBJ1-1, with unresolved D. V lost 8 bases, J lost 0 bases, and 13 bases lay in between. CDR1 and CDR2 from the germline V gene are MNHNS and SASEGT. The CDR3 loop spans 14 amino acids. CDR3 amino acids: CASGSEDLNTEAFF. As DNA, the CDR3 is TGTGCCAGCGGTTCAGAGGACTTGAACACTGAAGCTTTCTTT.

This clone was detected a few times. The rearrangement joins TRBV7-8 to TRBJ1-2, with D possibly being TRBD1 (6 bases). The V end was cut by 5 bases, the J end by 2 bases, with 9 bases between. The CDR3 totals 13 residues. Germline V gives CDR1 SGHVS, CDR2 FQNEAQ. The CDR3 region is CASSPTGNYGYTF. The CDR3 DNA sequence: TGTGCCAGCAGCCCTACAGGGAACTATGGCTACACCTTC.

The rearrangement joins TRBV5-1 to TRBJ2-5; no clear D. This CDR3 spans 14 amino acids. The V end was cut by 0 bases, the J end by 0 bases, with 6 bases between. Germline V gene data show CDR1 as SGHRS and CDR2 as YFSETQ. In DNA, the CDR3 is TGCGCCAGCAGCTTGGTAGAGGACCAAGAGACCCAGTACTTC. It is translated as CASSLVEDQETQYF.

This chain connects TRBV4-1 to TRBJ1-2, with D uncertain. V gave up 1 base and J gave up 6 bases, with 9 bases separating them. Germline CDR1 and CDR2: MGHRA and YSYEKL. This CDR3 region has 13 residues. CDR3 region: CASSQGRGDGYTF. The CDR3 DNA reads TGCGCCAGCAGCCAAGGGCGTGGAGATGGCTACACCTTC.

The V and J genes are TRBV15 and TRBJ2-1; D not certain. Germline V gene sequence: CDR1 LNHNV, CDR2 YYDKDF (reference sequence). V gave up 5 bases and J gave up 9 bases, with 8 bases separating them. CDR3 size: 11 residues. This CDR3 is CATSRVSEQFF. The CDR3, as DNA: TGTGCCACCAGCCGCGTAAGTGAGCAGTTCTTC.

The V call is TRBV25-1, the J call TRBJ1-4, with D hard to call. Germline loops: CDR1 MGHDK, CDR2 SYGVNS. This CDR3 has 11 amino acids. V dropped 6 bases and J dropped 7 bases, with 6 bases sitting between them. The CDR3 nucleotides read TGTGCCAGCAGCATCGGTGAAAAACTGTTTTTT. It specifies CASSIGEKLFF. Filled out from reference TRBV25-1 and TRBJ1-4, the complete variable domain reads EADIYQTPRYLVIGTGKKITLECSQTMGHDKMYWYQQDPGMELHLIHYSYGVNSTEKGDLSSESTVSRIRTEHFPLTLESARPSHTSQYLCASSIGEKLFFGSGTQLSVL.

The V call is TRBV7-2, the J call TRBJ1-3, with TRBD1 matching 9 bases. The CDR3 covers 16 residues. CDR1 is SGHTA, CDR2 FQGNSA, per germline. After removal of 6 bases from V and 4 bases from J, the junction contained 10 bases not matched to a gene. The CDR3 DNA sequence: TGTGCCAGCAGTTTCCTACAGGGGGCAGGGGGAAACACCATATATTTT. This codes for CASSFLQGAGGNTIYF.

The chain carries TRBV15 and TRBJ1-2, with D tentatively TRBD1 (6 bases). With 0 bases removed from V and 7 bases from J, the gap between germline ends came to 12 bases. Germline V gene lookup returns CDR1 LNHNV and CDR2 YYDKDF (reference sequence). This CDR3 has 14 amino acids. This CDR3 reads CATSRDPGEGGYTF. As DNA, the CDR3 is TGTGCCACCAGCAGAGATCCAGGGGAGGGTGGCTACACCTTC.

This clone was counted a few times. V gene TRBV4-1 combines with J gene TRBJ1-2, with D hard to call. The CDR3 contains 14 residues. V was shortened by 7 bases and J by 2 bases, with 14 bases between the two germline ends. The germline V gene encodes CDR1 MGHRA and CDR2 YSYEKL. DNA of the CDR3: TGCGCCAGCAACCCCGGGAATTTCAACTATGGCTACACCTTC. Translation gives CASNPGNFNYGYTF.